These T cell receptor beta chains were read from a single sample in a study of T cells after posttransplantation cyclophosphamide. Repertoires were generated with immunoSEQ multiplex PCR, while TCRdb's copy carries only in-frame clones and drops some. This sample has about 32,000 clones, with 70% to 90% found just once. Sequencing input: PBMCs. The receptors shown here come from a woman between 35 and 50 years old with a blood cancer, CMV-positive, and with a related stem cell donor. Both conserved end residues are part of each CDR3. D genes are given only for firm matches. Size is stated for part of the rows, as once, few or many counts, or as a class when the clone is expanded.

v_call: TRBV7-2; clone_size: .; d_call: .; j_call: TRBJ2-7; cdr3_nt: TGTGCCAGCAGGTTGGGGGCGACAGGGAGGATCTACGAGCAGCACTTC; cdr3_aa: CASRLGATGRIYEQHF
v_call: TRBV6-1; clone_size: .; d_call: .; j_call: TRBJ2-7; cdr3_nt: TGTGCCAGCAGTGACCGGGTCGCCTACGAGCAGTACTTC; cdr3_aa: CASSDRVAYEQYF
v_call: TRBV6-1; clone_size: .; d_call: .; j_call: TRBJ1-1; cdr3_nt: TGTGCCAGCAACGGACAACTTGAAGCTTTCTTT; cdr3_aa: CASNGQLEAFF
v_call: TRBV29-1; clone_size: once; d_call: .; j_call: TRBJ2-2; cdr3_nt: TGCAGCGTTGAGGGCAGATACACCGGGGAGCTGTTTTTT; cdr3_aa: CSVEGRYTGELFF
v_call: TRBV28; clone_size: .; d_call: TRBD1; j_call: TRBJ2-5; cdr3_nt: TGTGCCAGCAGTTTATCTGGACAGGGATTGGAGACCCAGTACTTC; cdr3_aa: CASSLSGQGLETQYF
v_call: TRBV19; clone_size: .; d_call: TRBD1; j_call: TRBJ2-7; cdr3_nt: TGTGCCAGTAGTGAGGGACAGCGGCTCTACGAGCAGTACTTC; cdr3_aa: CASSEGQRLYEQYF
v_call: TRBV2; clone_size: .; d_call: TRBD2; j_call: TRBJ2-7; cdr3_nt: TGTGCCAGCAGTGAAGCGCGCGGGGGGTCCCCCTACGAGCAGTACTTC; cdr3_aa: CASSEARGGSPYEQYF
v_call: TRBV5-6; clone_size: .; d_call: TRBD1; j_call: TRBJ1-1; cdr3_nt: TGTGCCAGCAGCTCACGCAGGGGGCTCACTGAAGCTTTCTTT; cdr3_aa: CASSSRRGLTEAFF
v_call: TRBV28; clone_size: .; d_call: .; j_call: TRBJ2-2; cdr3_nt: TGTGCCAGCAGTCCGTTCACCGGGGAGCTGTTTTTT; cdr3_aa: CASSPFTGELFF
v_call: TRBV5-5; clone_size: .; d_call: .; j_call: TRBJ1-1; cdr3_nt: TGTGCCAGCAGCTTAGTAGGCGCTCGGGGCACTGAAGCTTTCTTT; cdr3_aa: CASSLVGARGTEAFF
v_call: TRBV9; clone_size: .; d_call: TRBD1; j_call: TRBJ1-3; cdr3_nt: TGTGCCAGCAGCGTAGGTGGGACAGTTGGAAACACCATATATTTT; cdr3_aa: CASSVGGTVGNTIYF
v_call: TRBV28; clone_size: .; d_call: .; j_call: TRBJ2-1; cdr3_nt: TGTGCCAGCAGTTATAGACAGGCTGTGAATGAGCAGTTCTTC; cdr3_aa: CASSYRQAVNEQFF
v_call: TRBV27; clone_size: once; d_call: TRBD1; j_call: TRBJ1-2; cdr3_nt: TGTGCCAGCAGTTTATCGGCAGGGGGAAACTATGGCTACACCTTC; cdr3_aa: CASSLSAGGNYGYTF
v_call: TRBV5-6; clone_size: .; d_call: TRBD1; j_call: TRBJ2-6; cdr3_nt: TGTGCCAGCAGCCTAGTGGCCGGGACAGGAGTCTCTGGGGCCAACGTCCTGACTTTC; cdr3_aa: CASSLVAGTGVSGANVLTF
v_call: TRBV5-4; clone_size: .; d_call: .; j_call: TRBJ2-3; cdr3_nt: TGTGCCAGCAGCTTGGAGTCGGGGATTGGCACAGATACGCAGTATTTT; cdr3_aa: CASSLESGIGTDTQYF
v_call: TRBV2; clone_size: few; d_call: TRBD1; j_call: TRBJ2-7; cdr3_nt: TGTGCCAGTGGGGGACAGGGACTGTACGAGCAGTACTTC; cdr3_aa: CASGGQGLYEQYF
v_call: TRBV5-6; clone_size: .; d_call: .; j_call: TRBJ2-1; cdr3_nt: TGTGCCAGCAGCTTGGATCAGGCCCAGGGTGAAACTGAGCAGTTCTTC; cdr3_aa: CASSLDQAQGETEQFF
v_call: TRBV7-3; clone_size: .; d_call: .; j_call: TRBJ2-3; cdr3_nt: TGTGCCAGCAGCTATACGGGAGATACGCAGTATTTT; cdr3_aa: CASSYTGDTQYF
v_call: TRBV6-6; clone_size: .; d_call: .; j_call: TRBJ1-5; cdr3_nt: TGTGCCAGCAGTTACGAGGGTCAGCCCCAGCATTTT; cdr3_aa: CASSYEGQPQHF
v_call: TRBV4-1; clone_size: .; d_call: .; j_call: TRBJ2-5; cdr3_nt: TGCGCCAGCAGCCAAGTAGAGTTCCAAGAGACCCAGTACTTC; cdr3_aa: CASSQVEFQETQYF
v_call: TRBV5-1; clone_size: once; d_call: TRBD2; j_call: TRBJ2-1; cdr3_nt: TGCGCCAGCAGCACCGGCGGGGGGCGGGTCGATGAGCAGTTCTTC; cdr3_aa: CASSTGGGRVDEQFF
v_call: TRBV7-9; clone_size: .; d_call: .; j_call: TRBJ1-1; cdr3_nt: TGTGCCAGCAGCTTAGACACAGGGTGGACTGAAGCTTTCTTT; cdr3_aa: CASSLDTGWTEAFF
v_call: TRBV6-5; clone_size: once; d_call: TRBD1; j_call: TRBJ2-3; cdr3_nt: TGTGCCAGCGGTACGAGGGGGCGCACAGATACGCAGTATTTT; cdr3_aa: CASGTRGRTDTQYF
v_call: TRBV9; clone_size: .; d_call: .; j_call: TRBJ2-5; cdr3_nt: TGTGCCAGCAGCGTAGCTCTTGGGGGGGGGCCTGGAGAGACCCAGTACTTC; cdr3_aa: CASSVALGGGPGETQYF
v_call: TRBV19; clone_size: .; d_call: TRBD1; j_call: TRBJ1-6; cdr3_nt: TGTGCCAGTAGTATGATCGGGACAGGGAATAATTCACCCCTCCACTTT; cdr3_aa: CASSMIGTGNNSPLHF
v_call: TRBV7-9; clone_size: .; d_call: .; j_call: TRBJ1-1; cdr3_nt: TGTGCCAGCAGTCAGGACAGCAACACTGAAGCTTTCTTT; cdr3_aa: CASSQDSNTEAFF